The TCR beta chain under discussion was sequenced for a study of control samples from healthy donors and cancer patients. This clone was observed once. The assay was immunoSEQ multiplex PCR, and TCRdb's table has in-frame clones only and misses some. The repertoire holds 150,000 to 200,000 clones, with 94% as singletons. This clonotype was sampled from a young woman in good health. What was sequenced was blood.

CDR3 DNA sequence: TGTGCCAGCAGCTTCGGCGGGTTTGGAAACACCATATATTTT. Protein product: CASSFGGFGNTIYF. V and J are TRBV7-2 and TRBJ1-3, with unresolved D. V was trimmed by 3 bases and J by 3 bases, leaving 9 bases between them. The CDR3 has 14 residues. CDR1 is SGHTA, CDR2 FQGNSA, per germline.